This entry lists 2 T cell receptor beta chains sequenced from one sample in a study of human T cells and chemical hapten exposure. In TCRdb, the RACE reads were re-called with MiXCR into one record per CDR3 protein. Among 80,000 to 100,000 distinct CDR3 sequences listed, 8% to 10% were seen once. The sample's time point: pre-sensitization, week 0. Treatment in this sample: therapeutic diphenylcyclopropenone sensitization with weekly scalp DPC. Sequencing used whole blood, obtained in connection with sensitization to the hapten diphenylcyclopropenone (DPC). Receptor source: a woman between 40 and 55 years old with alopecia areata. Some clones in this sample may be carry-over from other donors' samples.

This clonotype has only a few counts. The chain has TRBV28 and TRBJ2-2; D is possibly TRBD2 (7 bases). Between the trimmed V and J ends, which lost 8 bases and 6 bases, there was a span of 10 bases. Germline V gene data show CDR1 as MDHEN and CDR2 as SYDVKM. This CDR3 region has 12 residues. This CDR3 reads CASGGAAGELFF. CDR3 DNA: TGTGCCAGCGGGGGGGCCGCCGGGGAGCTGTTTTTT.

The chain recombines TRBV27 with TRBJ2-5; TRBD1 or TRBD2 may be the D gene (5 bases each). V dropped 5 bases and J dropped 9 bases, with 13 bases sitting between them. This CDR3 contains 12 residues. Germline loops: CDR1 MNHEY, CDR2 SMNVEV (reference sequence). CDR3 DNA sequence: TGTGCCAGCAGTGGGGCTAGAGGGGCCCAGTACTTC. It translates to CASSGARGAQYF.